The 3 T cell receptor beta chains below come from one sample, sequenced in a study of shared clonotypes between healthy human individuals. Generated by immunoSEQ multiplex PCR, the TCRdb table keeps only in-frame clones and is missing some. Here the sample spans under 600,000 clones, roughly 97% being singletons. The sequencing input was naive CD4+ T cells sorted from blood. Subset of the sample: CD45RA+ positively selected. These receptors originate from a woman under 40 in good health.

CDR3 sequence (DNA): TGTGCCAGCAGGCCCTCAAGGGGTTCCTACGAGCAGTACTTC. It encodes CASRPSRGSYEQYF. The chain recombines TRBV27 with TRBJ2-7; D might be TRBD1 (5 bases). V lost 6 bases, J lost 1 base, and 13 bases lay in between. The CDR3 is made up of 14 amino acids. From germline, CDR1 is MNHEY and CDR2 SMNVEV (reference sequence).

The chain combines TRBV5-1 with TRBJ2-3; tentatively, D is TRBD2 (6 bases). The CDR3 sequence is 16 residues long. The V gene lost 0 bases and the J gene lost 6 bases, with 17 bases spanning the gap. Germline CDR1 reads SGHRS; CDR2 reads YFSETQ. The CDR3 loop is CASSLGAELGGDTQYF. CDR3 nucleotide sequence: TGCGCCAGCAGCTTGGGGGCCGAGCTAGGAGGGGATACGCAGTATTTT.

The rearrangement joins TRBV18 to TRBJ2-1, with TRBD1 identical over 9 bases. The CDR3 consists of 14 residues. Germline CDR1 KGHSH, CDR2 LQKENI. J gave up 8 bases and V 1 base, and 3 bases lay outside the gene matches. The CDR3: CASSPRDRVDEQFF. CDR3 nucleotides: TGTGCCAGCTCACCACGGGACAGGGTAGATGAGCAGTTCTTC.